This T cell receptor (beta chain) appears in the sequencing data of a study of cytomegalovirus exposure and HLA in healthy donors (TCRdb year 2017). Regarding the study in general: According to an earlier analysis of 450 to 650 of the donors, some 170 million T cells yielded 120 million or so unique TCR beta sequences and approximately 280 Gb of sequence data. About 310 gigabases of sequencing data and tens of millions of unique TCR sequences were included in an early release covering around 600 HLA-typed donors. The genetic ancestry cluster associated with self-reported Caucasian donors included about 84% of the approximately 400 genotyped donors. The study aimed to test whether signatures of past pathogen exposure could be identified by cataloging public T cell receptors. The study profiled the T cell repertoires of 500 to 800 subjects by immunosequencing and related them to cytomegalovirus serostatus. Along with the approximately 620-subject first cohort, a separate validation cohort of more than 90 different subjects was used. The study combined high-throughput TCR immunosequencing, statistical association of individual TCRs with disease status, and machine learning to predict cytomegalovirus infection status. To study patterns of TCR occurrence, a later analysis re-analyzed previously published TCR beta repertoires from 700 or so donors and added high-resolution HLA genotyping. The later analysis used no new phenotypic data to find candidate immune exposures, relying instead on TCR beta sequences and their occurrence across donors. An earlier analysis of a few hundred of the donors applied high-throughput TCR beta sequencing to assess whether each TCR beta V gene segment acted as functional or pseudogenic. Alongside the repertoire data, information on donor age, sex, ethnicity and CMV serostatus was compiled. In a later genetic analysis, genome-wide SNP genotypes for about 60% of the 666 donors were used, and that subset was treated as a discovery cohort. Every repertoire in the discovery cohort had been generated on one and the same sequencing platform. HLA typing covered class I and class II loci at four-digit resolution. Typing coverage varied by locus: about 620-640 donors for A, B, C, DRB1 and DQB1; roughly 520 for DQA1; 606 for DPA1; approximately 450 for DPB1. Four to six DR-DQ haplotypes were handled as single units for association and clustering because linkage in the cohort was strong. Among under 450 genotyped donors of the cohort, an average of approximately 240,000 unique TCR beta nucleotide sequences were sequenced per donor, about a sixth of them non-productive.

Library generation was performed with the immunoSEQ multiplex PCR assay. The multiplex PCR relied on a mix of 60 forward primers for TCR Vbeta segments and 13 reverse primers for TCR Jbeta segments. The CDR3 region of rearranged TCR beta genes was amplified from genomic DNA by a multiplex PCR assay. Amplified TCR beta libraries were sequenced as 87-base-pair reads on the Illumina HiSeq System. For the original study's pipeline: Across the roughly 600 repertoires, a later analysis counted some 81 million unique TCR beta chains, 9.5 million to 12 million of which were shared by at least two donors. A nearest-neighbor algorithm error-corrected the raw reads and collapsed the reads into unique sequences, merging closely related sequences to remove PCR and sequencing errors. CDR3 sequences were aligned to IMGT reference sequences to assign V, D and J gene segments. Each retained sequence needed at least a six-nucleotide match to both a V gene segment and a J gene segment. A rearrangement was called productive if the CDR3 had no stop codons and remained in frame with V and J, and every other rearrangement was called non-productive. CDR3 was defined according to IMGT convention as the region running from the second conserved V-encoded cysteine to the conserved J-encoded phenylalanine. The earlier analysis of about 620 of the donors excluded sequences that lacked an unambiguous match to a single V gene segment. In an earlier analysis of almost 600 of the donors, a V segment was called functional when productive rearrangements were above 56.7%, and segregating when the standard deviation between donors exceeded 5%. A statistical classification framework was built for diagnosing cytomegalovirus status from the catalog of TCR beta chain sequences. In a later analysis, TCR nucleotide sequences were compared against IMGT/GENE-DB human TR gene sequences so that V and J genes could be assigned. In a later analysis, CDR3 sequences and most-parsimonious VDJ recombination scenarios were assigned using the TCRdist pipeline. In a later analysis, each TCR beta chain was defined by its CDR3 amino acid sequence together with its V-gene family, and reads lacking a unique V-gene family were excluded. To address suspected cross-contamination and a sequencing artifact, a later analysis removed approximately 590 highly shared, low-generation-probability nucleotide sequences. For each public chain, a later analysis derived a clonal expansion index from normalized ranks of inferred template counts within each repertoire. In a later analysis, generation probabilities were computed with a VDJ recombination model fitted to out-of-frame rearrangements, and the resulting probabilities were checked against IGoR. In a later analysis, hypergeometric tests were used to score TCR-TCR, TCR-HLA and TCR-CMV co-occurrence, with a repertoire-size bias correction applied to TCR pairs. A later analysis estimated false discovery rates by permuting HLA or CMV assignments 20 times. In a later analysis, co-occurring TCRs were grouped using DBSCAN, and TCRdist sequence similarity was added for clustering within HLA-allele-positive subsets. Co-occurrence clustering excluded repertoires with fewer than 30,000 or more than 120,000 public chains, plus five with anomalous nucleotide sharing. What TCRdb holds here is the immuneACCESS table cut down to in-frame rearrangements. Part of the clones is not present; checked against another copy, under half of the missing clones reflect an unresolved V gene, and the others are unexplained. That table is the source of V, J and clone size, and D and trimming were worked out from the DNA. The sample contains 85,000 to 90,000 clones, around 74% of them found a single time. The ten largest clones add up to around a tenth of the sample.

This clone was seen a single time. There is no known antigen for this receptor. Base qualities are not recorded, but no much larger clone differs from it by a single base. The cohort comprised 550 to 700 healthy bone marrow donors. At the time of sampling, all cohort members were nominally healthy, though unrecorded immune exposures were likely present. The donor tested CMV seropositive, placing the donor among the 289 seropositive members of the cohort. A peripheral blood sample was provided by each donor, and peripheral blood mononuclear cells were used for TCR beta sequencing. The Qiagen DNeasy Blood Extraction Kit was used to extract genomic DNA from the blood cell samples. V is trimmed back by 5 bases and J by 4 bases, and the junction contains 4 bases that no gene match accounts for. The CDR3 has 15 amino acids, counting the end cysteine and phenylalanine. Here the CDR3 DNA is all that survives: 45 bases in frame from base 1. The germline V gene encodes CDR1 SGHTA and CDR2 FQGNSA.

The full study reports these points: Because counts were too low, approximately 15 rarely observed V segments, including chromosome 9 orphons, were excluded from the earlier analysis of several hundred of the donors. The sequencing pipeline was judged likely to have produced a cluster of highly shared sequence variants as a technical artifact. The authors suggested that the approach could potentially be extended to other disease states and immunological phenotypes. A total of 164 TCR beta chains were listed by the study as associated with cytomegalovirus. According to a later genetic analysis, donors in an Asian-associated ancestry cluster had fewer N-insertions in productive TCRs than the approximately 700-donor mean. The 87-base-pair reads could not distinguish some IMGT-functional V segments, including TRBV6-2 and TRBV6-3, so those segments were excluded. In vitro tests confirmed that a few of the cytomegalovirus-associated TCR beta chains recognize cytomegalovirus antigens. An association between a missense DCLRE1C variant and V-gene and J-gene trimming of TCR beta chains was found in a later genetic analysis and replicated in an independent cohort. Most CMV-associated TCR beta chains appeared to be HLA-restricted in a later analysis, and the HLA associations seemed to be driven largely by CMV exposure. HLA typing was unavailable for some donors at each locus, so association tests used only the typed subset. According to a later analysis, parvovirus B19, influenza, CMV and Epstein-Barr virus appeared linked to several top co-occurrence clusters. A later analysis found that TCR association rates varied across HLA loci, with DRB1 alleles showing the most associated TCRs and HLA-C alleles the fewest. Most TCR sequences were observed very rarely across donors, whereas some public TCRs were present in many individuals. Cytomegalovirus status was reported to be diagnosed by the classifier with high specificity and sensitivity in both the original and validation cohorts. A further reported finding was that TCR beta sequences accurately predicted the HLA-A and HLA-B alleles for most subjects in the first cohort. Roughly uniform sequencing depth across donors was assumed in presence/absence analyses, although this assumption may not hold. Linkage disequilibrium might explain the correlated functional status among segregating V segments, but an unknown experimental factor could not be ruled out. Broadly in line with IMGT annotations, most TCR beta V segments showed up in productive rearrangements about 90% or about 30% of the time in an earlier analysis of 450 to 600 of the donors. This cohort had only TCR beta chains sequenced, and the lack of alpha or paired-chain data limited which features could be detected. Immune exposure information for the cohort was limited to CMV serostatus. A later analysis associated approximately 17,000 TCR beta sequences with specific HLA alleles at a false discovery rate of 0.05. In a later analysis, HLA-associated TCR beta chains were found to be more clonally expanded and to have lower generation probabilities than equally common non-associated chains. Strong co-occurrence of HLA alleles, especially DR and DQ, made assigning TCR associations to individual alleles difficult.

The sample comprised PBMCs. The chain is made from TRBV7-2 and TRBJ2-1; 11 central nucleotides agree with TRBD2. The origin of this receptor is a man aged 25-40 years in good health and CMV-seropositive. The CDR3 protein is CASSLTSGKYNEQFF. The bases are TGTGCCAGCAGCCTGACTAGCGGGAAATACAATGAGCAGTTCTTC.